Below, 25 T cell receptor beta chains from the same sample are listed, as sequenced in a study of technical replicates of blood from a handful of donors (dated by TCRdb to about 2017). Library method: the immunoSEQ multiplex PCR assay. Drawn from immuneACCESS, this table holds only the in-frame rearrangements with V and J called that TCRdb kept. Clones are partly lost; checked studies trace under half to an unresolved V gene and leave the rest unexplained. In this sample the table shows 65,000 to 95,000 clones, about 86% of which occur a single time. Roughly 4.8% of the sample is in the top ten clones. The sequenced material came from PBMCs. All receptors come from a human donor in good health. Some clones in this sample may be carry-over from other donors' samples.

This clone is medium-sized (0.01 to 0.1%) by share. Here the CDR3 DNA reads TGCGCCAGCACCTTAGCGGGGGGCTACAATGAGCAGTTCTTC. Encoded protein: CASTLAGGYNEQFF. The V call is TRBV5-1, the J call TRBJ2-1; the match to TRBD2 covers 10 bases. Germline-derived CDR1 and CDR2 are SGHRS and YFSETQ. Unmatched junction bases numbered 3, after V lost 6 bases and J lost 3 bases. This CDR3 region has 14 residues.

This sequence joins TRBV10-3 and TRBJ2-7; TRBD2 aligns across 7 bases. Germline V lookup: CDR1 ENHRY, CDR2 SYGVKD. The CDR3 is made up of 15 amino acids. Trimming at V came to 0 bases and at J to 1 base, leaving 3 bases not matched to a gene. The CDR3 here is CAISESEGGSYEQYF. CDR3 bases: TGTGCCATCAGTGAGTCTGAGGGAGGGTCCTACGAGCAGTACTTC.

The chain links TRBV7-2 to TRBJ2-7, with TRBD2 matching 9 bases. J gave up 7 bases and V 1 base, and 8 bases lay outside the gene matches. The CDR3 sequence is 15 residues long. The germline gives CDR1 SGHTA, CDR2 FQGNSA. The CDR3 region is CASSLDGTSLVEQYF. In nucleotides, the CDR3 is TGTGCCAGCAGCTTAGACGGGACTAGCCTAGTAGAGCAGTACTTC.

This clone was counted a single time. The chain combines TRBV6-6 with TRBJ2-3; D possibly corresponds to TRBD2 (6 bases). V lost 5 bases to trimming and J lost 1 base, with 10 bases between them. The germline V gene has CDR1 MNHNY and CDR2 SVGAGI (reference sequence). The CDR3 has 14 amino acids. The chain's CDR3 is CASSDTGGTDTQYF. CDR3 bases: TGTGCCAGCAGTGACACGGGGGGCACAGATACGCAGTATTTT.

This clone appeared a few times. V and J are TRBV6-5 and TRBJ1-5; unclear D gene. Germline CDR1 is MNHEY and CDR2 is SVGAGI. The CDR3 spans 13 residues. Trimming took off 6 bases at V and 6 bases at J, with 12 bases between the two ends. The CDR3 DNA follows: TGTGCCAGCAGGGGAGGGATATTTCAGCCCCAGCATTTT. Translating it yields CASRGGIFQPQHF.

The gene calls are TRBV6-5 and TRBJ2-7; 10 nucleotides agree with TRBD1. The length of the CDR3 is 15 residues. V was clipped by 6 bases and J by 5 bases; unmatched bases: 10. Germline CDR1 is MNHEY and CDR2 is SVGAGI. CDR3 sequence reads: CASSLGQGNLNEQYF. The CDR3 DNA follows: TGTGCCAGCAGCCTGGGACAGGGGAATCTCAACGAGCAGTACTTC.

J is TRBJ2-6 and V is TRBV21-1; the D call TRBD1 from the table was never checked on the DNA. TRBV21-1 is a documented pseudogene. The CDR3 length is 19 residues. The CDR3 sequence: CASSAGTAGWCSGANVLTF. The CDR3, as DNA: TGTGCCAGCAGCGCCGGGACAGCGGGTTGGTGCTCTGGGGCCAACGTCCTGACTTTC.

V is TRBV29-1 and J is TRBJ2-7; the D is unclear. The CDR3 totals 12 residues. V lost 1 base, J lost 1 base, and 5 bases lay in between. Germline assignment: CDR1 SQVTM and CDR2 ANQGSEA. CDR3 protein: CSVEGDSYEQYF. The DNA for the CDR3 is TGCAGCGTTGAAGGCGATTCCTACGAGCAGTACTTC.

A few counts support this clone. The V and J genes are TRBV7-9 and TRBJ1-6, with 7 positions matching TRBD1. Trimming took 1 base from V and 8 from J; bases not matched to a gene: 5. In germline, CDR1 is SEHNR, CDR2 FQNEAQ (reference sequence). The length of the CDR3 is 15 residues. The CDR3 DNA is TGTGCCAGCAGCTTAGAGGGGGCGAAGGATTCACCCCTCCACTTT. Residues: CASSLEGAKDSPLHF.

This clone turned up a few times. This chain links TRBV4-2 with TRBJ1-1; D may be TRBD1 (6 bases). Trimming pared 4 bases from V and 1 base from J, leaving 10 bases between. This CDR3 comprises 14 residues. Per the germline V gene, CDR1 is LGHNA and CDR2 is YNFKEQ. The DNA of the CDR3 is TGTGCCAGCAGCCCCTTGGGACAGAACACTGAAGCTTTCTTT. Translated, it gives CASSPLGQNTEAFF.

This chain joins TRBV7-9 and TRBJ2-7, with D possibly TRBD1 on 5 matching bases. Germline V gene lookup returns CDR1 SEHNR and CDR2 FQNEAQ (reference sequence). The CDR3 covers 15 residues. V was pared by 6 bases and J by 4 bases, with 19 bases between. Here the CDR3 reads CASSGIGSGLYEQYF. CDR3 nucleotide sequence: TGTGCCAGCAGTGGAATTGGGTCAGGGCTTTACGAGCAGTACTTC.

The chain recombines TRBV2 with TRBJ1-1; maybe TRBD1 (5 bases). Trimming pared 3 bases from V and 2 bases from J, leaving 7 bases between. Germline CDR1 is SNHLY and CDR2 is FYNNEI. The CDR3 sequence is 13 residues long. CDR3 DNA: TGTGCCAGCAGTGATGACAGAAACACTGAAGCTTTCTTT. Protein product: CASSDDRNTEAFF.

The V and J genes are TRBV4-1 and TRBJ1-5; TRBD1 agrees at 7 bases. The junction had 9 bases not matched to a gene; V was cut back by 4 bases and J by 6 bases. Germline V CDR1 and CDR2: MGHRA, YSYEKL. CDR3 length: 15 amino acids. In DNA, the CDR3 is TGCGCCAGCAGCCCAACCCAGGGGGTGGCTCAGCCCCAGCATTTT. This sequence encodes CASSPTQGVAQPQHF.

The chain employs TRBV7-9 and TRBJ2-1; 7 bases align to TRBD1. The V gene's germline CDR1 is SEHNR and CDR2 FQNEAQ (reference sequence). This CDR3 contains 15 residues. After removal of 7 bases from V and 7 bases from J, the junction contained 13 bases not matched to a gene. DNA of the CDR3: TGTGCCAGCACAGGGGGTTCCTTAGTGGATAATGAGCAGTTCTTC. Its translation is CASTGGSLVDNEQFF.

This chain links TRBV7-9 with TRBJ2-3; 13 nucleotides align to TRBD2. V shed 6 bases, J shed 3 bases, and the junction held 3 bases outside the gene matches. There are 15 residues in the CDR3. The germline CDR1 and CDR2 sequences are SEHNR and FQNEAQ (reference sequence). The CDR3 is CASSRTSGSTDTQYF. The CDR3 DNA sequence: TGTGCCAGCAGTCGGACTAGCGGGAGTACAGATACGCAGTATTTT. Variable domain in full (rest from reference TRBV7-9 and TRBJ2-3): DTGVSQNPRHKITKRGQNVTFRCDPISEHNRLYWYRQTLGQGPEFLTYFQNEAQLEKSRLLSDRFSAERPKGSFSTLEIQRTEQGDSAMYLCASSRTSGSTDTQYFGPGTRLTVL.

The rearrangement uses TRBV5-1 and TRBJ1-2, with D unclear. The CDR3 covers 13 residues. From germline, CDR1 is SGHRS and CDR2 YFSETQ. V was shortened by 0 bases and J by 8 bases, with 11 bases between the two germline ends. CDR3 in DNA: TGCGCCAGCAGCTTGGTGGCGACAATGGGCTACACCTTC. This sequence encodes CASSLVATMGYTF.

The V and J genes are TRBV4-2 and TRBJ2-7; D ambiguous. The V end was cut by 0 bases, the J end by 1 base, with 7 bases between. From germline, CDR1 is LGHNA and CDR2 YNFKEQ. The CDR3 loop spans 14 amino acids. CDR3 amino acids: CASSQDRVSYEQYF. The CDR3 bases are TGTGCCAGCAGCCAAGATCGAGTTTCCTACGAGCAGTACTTC.

The rearrangement uses TRBV5-1 and TRBJ2-1; the match to TRBD2 covers 9 bases. This CDR3 spans 16 amino acids. The germline V gene encodes CDR1 SGHRS and CDR2 YFSETQ. The junction had 6 bases not matched to a gene; V was cut back by 5 bases and J by 0 bases. CDR3 in DNA: TGCGCCAGCAGAGAAGGCGGGGGGGCCTCCTACAATGAGCAGTTCTTC. Translated: CASREGGGASYNEQFF.

This chain uses TRBV7-2 with TRBJ2-5, with D perhaps TRBD1 (6 bases). The CDR3 totals 15 residues. Germline V gives CDR1 SGHTA, CDR2 FQGNSA. V was clipped by 7 bases and J by 5 bases, with 20 bases between them. As DNA, the CDR3 is TGTGCCAGCACCCTGGGCTGGGGGCCGCAGGAGACCCAGTACTTC. It codes for CASTLGWGPQETQYF.

The chain uses TRBV4-1 and TRBJ1-2; no firm D call. V was cut by 3 bases and J by 5 bases, with 7 bases left in between. In germline, CDR1 is MGHRA, CDR2 YSYEKL. CDR3 length equals 12 residues. The chain's CDR3 is CASSHSLYGYTF. DNA of the CDR3: TGCGCCAGCAGCCACTCCCTTTATGGCTACACCTTC.

The genes are TRBV9 and TRBJ2-3; the match to TRBD2 covers 7 bases. Germline loops: CDR1 SGDLS, CDR2 YYNGEE. This CDR3 contains 16 residues. The V segment lost 3 bases and the J segment 0 bases; nucleotides outside the gene matches: 7. CDR3 region: CASSAGTTQSTDTQYF. Written as DNA, the CDR3 is TGTGCCAGCAGCGCCGGGACTACTCAAAGCACAGATACGCAGTATTTT.

This clone was observed a handful of times. The J gene is TRBJ2-7, the V gene TRBV29-1; 7 bases match TRBD1. Germline loops: CDR1 SQVTM, CDR2 ANQGSEA. The CDR3 has 16 residues. The V segment lost 6 bases and the J segment 2 bases; nucleotides outside the gene matches: 16. The CDR3 loop is CSVTTDWVQGAYEQYF. DNA of the CDR3: TGCAGCGTCACCACTGACTGGGTCCAGGGGGCCTACGAGCAGTACTTC.

This chain joins TRBV4-3 and TRBJ2-7; 7 bases agree with TRBD1. The CDR3 has 15 residues. Trimming took 4 bases from V and 2 from J; bases not matched to a gene: 8. Per the germline V gene, CDR1 is LGHNA and CDR2 is YSLEER. DNA for the CDR3: TGCGCCAGCAGCCCAAGGACAGGCTACCCCTACGAGCAGTACTTC. This encodes CASSPRTGYPYEQYF.

The V and J genes are TRBV18 and TRBJ1-1; D remains unclear. The germline CDR1 and CDR2 sequences are KGHSH and LQKENI. This CDR3 spans 15 amino acids. Trimming stripped 2 bases from V and 1 base from J, with 11 bases between. The CDR3 DNA follows: TGTGCCAGCTCACCATTTGCGGTTGAGAACACTGAAGCTTTCTTT. It codes for CASSPFAVENTEAFF. The entire variable domain, with the rest obtained from reference TRBV18 and TRBJ1-1, is as follows: NAGVMQNPRHLVRRRGQEARLRCSPMKGHSHVYWYRQLPEEGLKFMVYLQKENIIDESGMPKERFSAEFPKEGPSILRIQQVVRGDSAAYFCASSPFAVENTEAFFGQGTRLTVV.

Only a few counts were recorded for this clone. This chain uses TRBV4-2 with TRBJ2-5; TRBD2 agrees at 12 bases. V trimming: 1 base; J trimming: 5 bases; junction bases outside the gene matches: 8. Germline V gives CDR1 LGHNA, CDR2 YNFKEQ. This CDR3 is 17 amino acids long. The CDR3 spells CASSQGSSGGAEETQYF. The CDR3 DNA reads as TGTGCCAGCAGCCAAGGTTCTAGCGGGGGGGCGGAGGAGACCCAGTACTTC.